This T cell receptor beta chain came from a study of cytomegalovirus exposure and HLA in healthy donors. At the level of the study: About 179 million T cells yielded approximately 110 million unique TCR beta sequences in earlier analysis.

Overall study results and limits: Roughly uniform depth of sequencing across donors was assumed in presence/absence analyses. TCR beta sequences numbering around 15,000 were associated with HLA alleles at 0.05 false discovery rate in a later analysis.

Primers for the PCR totalled 60 Vbeta and 13 Jbeta. Clones were sequenced by immunoSEQ multiplex PCR, and TCRdb holds only the in-frame ones, with some missing. Of about 200,000 clones listed, about 82% are singletons. This CDR3 has 17 amino acids. V was shortened by 3 bases and J by 2 bases, with 20 bases between the two germline ends. From germline, CDR1 is SEHNR and CDR2 FQNEAQ (reference sequence). These donors, healthy bone marrow donors, were studied. This clone was counted once. Its target is not known. Sequencing used PBMCs. The V and J genes are TRBV7-9 and TRBJ2-7, with a tentative D call TRBD2 (7 bases). This sequence originates from a man between 25 and 39 years old in good health and CMV-seronegative. The CDR3 DNA sequence: TGTGCCAGCAGCTTTGGGGGGGCGGGCAGGACGACCTACGAGCAGTACTTC. Translating gives CASSFGGAGRTTYEQYF. The full variable domain, in which reference TRBV7-9 and TRBJ2-7 provide the parts outside the CDR3, is DTGVSQNPRHKITKRGQNVTFRCDPISEHNRLYWYRQTLGQGPEFLTYFQNEAQLEKSRLLSDRFSAERPKGSFSTLEIQRTEQGDSAMYLCASSFGGAGRTTYEQYFGPGTRLTVT.